Presented here are 14 T cell receptor gamma chains from one specimen sequenced in a study of Vδ1+ human thymocytes. Points from the study as a whole: In the thymus, TRG and TRD repertoires looked highly polyclonal with Gaussian CDR3 lengths.

Sequences come from RNA converted to cDNA by reverse transcription. Multiplex PCR used pooled V-gene forward primers and a constant-region reverse primer to amplify CDR3s. TCRdb reran clone calling via CATT on the multiplex PCR reads. The sample shows tens of thousands of gamma-chain clones, roughly 13% of them seen only once. No antigen is known for these receptors. Sequenced input: Vdelta1+ gamma-delta thymocytes from the thymus. Subset meaning: FACS-sorted CD3+ TCRalphabeta- TCRVdelta1+ TCRVdelta2- thymocytes. Receptor source: a child under two years old who had congenital heart surgery.

For this clone: The same CDR3 also results from other DNA sequences found in this sample. The chain uses TRGV2 and TRGJ1 or TRGJ2. The CDR3 runs 11 residues. Germline V CDR1 and CDR2: EGSNGY, YDSYNSKV. V shed 1 base, J shed 12 bases, and the junction held 6 bases outside the gene matches. The CDR3 DNA sequence: TGTGCCACCTGGGACGGACTCGGGAAACTCTTT. Amino acid sequence: CATWDGLGKLF.

To note about this clone: Sequence at one end of the junction differs from germline and may be a read error. This sequence joins TRGV3 and TRGJ1 or TRGJ2. This CDR3 region has 16 residues. Germline assignment: CDR1 VTNTFY and CDR2 YDVSTARD (reference sequence). The CDR3 coding sequence is TGTGCCGCCTGGGACAGGCCAGTGCGACCGGGATATAAGAAACTCTTT. Translation gives CAAWDRPVRPGYKKLF.

This clone was seen a few times. The genes are TRGV8 and TRGJP2. Germline loops: CDR1 VENAVY, CDR2 YDSYNSRV. The CDR3 consists of 14 residues. V shed 1 base and J 3 bases; nucleotides not matched to a gene: 2. CDR3 amino acids: CATWDSGSDWIKTF. The DNA of the CDR3 is TGTGCCACCTGGGATAGCGGTAGTGATTGGATCAAGACGTTT.

The table lists this clone with a few counts. This chain links TRGV3 with TRGJP1. The CDR3 consists of 13 residues. The V and J ends lost 0 bases and 5 bases, in that order; junction bases with no gene match: 0. CDR1 is VTNTFY and CDR2 is YDVSTARD in the germline V gene (reference sequence). The CDR3 sequence is CATWDRTGWFKIF. CDR3 bases: TGTGCCACCTGGGACAGGACTGGTTGGTTCAAGATATTT.

This clone has just a few counts. Other DNA variants within this sample encode the same CDR3. The chain joins TRGV4 to TRGJP2. Germline trimming cut 6 bases from V and 6 bases from J; bases unmatched to any gene: 7. Germline V lookup: CDR1 EGSTGY, CDR2 YDSYTSSV. The CDR3 length is 13 residues. The CDR3 DNA reads TGTGCCACCTGGAATGATGGTGATTGGATCAAGACGTTT. Protein sequence: CATWNDGDWIKTF.

In regard to this clone: Distinct nucleotide sequences in the sample also encode this CDR3. V is TRGV9 and J is TRGJ1 or TRGJ2. The CDR3 loop spans 12 amino acids. The ends lost 2 bases at V and 6 bases at J; junction bases unmatched: 4. CDR1 and CDR2 (germline): GITISATS, ISYDGTV (reference sequence). CDR3 loop: CALWEGGYKKLF. The CDR3 DNA sequence: TGTGCCTTGTGGGAGGGTGGTTATAAGAAACTCTTT.

For this clone: This may be a read error, as it is one base from a much larger clone. The chain couples TRGV9 to TRGJ1 or TRGJ2. The CDR3 runs to 14 residues. CDR1 and CDR2 from the germline V gene are GITISATS and ISYDGTV (reference sequence). CDR3 sequence (DNA): TGTGCCTTGTGGGAGGTGCGGGATTATTATAAGAATCTCTTT. Protein: CALWEVRDYYKNLF.

In this sample, this clone turned up a few times. The genes are TRGV4 and TRGJ1 or TRGJ2. The CDR3 contains 14 residues. Germline values: CDR1 EGSTGY, CDR2 YDSYTSSV. J gave up 5 bases and V 2 bases, and 9 bases lay outside the gene matches. The DNA of the CDR3 is TGTGCCACCTGGGATGTCTACGGTGATTATAAGAAACTCTTT. This encodes CATWDVYGDYKKLF.

The chain couples TRGV4 to TRGJ1 or TRGJ2. This CDR3 region has 14 residues. The V gene's germline CDR1 is EGSTGY and CDR2 YDSYTSSV. Germline trimming cut 3 bases from V and 7 bases from J; bases unmatched to any gene: 12. The CDR3 spells CATWDRAFDYKKLF. CDR3 DNA: TGTGCCACCTGGGATAGGGCCTTTGACTATAAGAAACTCTTT.

The chain combines TRGV8 with TRGJP1. J was trimmed by 4 bases and V by 3 bases; bases with no gene match: 5. The CDR3 extends over 14 amino acids. Germline CDR1 is VENAVY and CDR2 is YDSYNSRV. The DNA for the CDR3 is TGTGCCACCTGGGATGAGGGCACTGGTTGGTTCAAGATATTT. It encodes CATWDEGTGWFKIF.

This chain links TRGV2 with TRGJP2. CDR1 and CDR2 from the germline V gene are EGSNGY and YDSYNSKV. Trimming removed 4 bases from V and 0 bases from J; junction bases left unmatched: 2. The CDR3 runs to 14 residues. CDR3 coding DNA: TGTGCCACCTGGGAGTATAGTAGTGATTGGATCAAGACGTTT. Translating gives CATWEYSSDWIKTF.

In its sample, this clone is medium-sized. The chain carries TRGV5 and TRGJ1 or TRGJ2. CDR3 length: 13 amino acids. After removal of 0 bases from V and 5 bases from J, the junction contained 4 bases not matched to a gene. From germline, CDR1 is VINAFY and CDR2 YDVSNSKD. CDR3 protein: CATWDRQDYKKLF. CDR3 sequence (DNA): TGTGCCACCTGGGACAGGCAAGATTATAAGAAACTCTTT.

V is TRGV8 and J is TRGJ1 or TRGJ2. Looked up from germline, CDR1 is VENAVY and CDR2 is YDSYNSRV. J was trimmed by 0 bases and V by 3 bases; bases with no gene match: 8. This CDR3 spans 15 amino acids. The CDR3 here is CATWDPTRNYYKKLF. Written as DNA, the CDR3 is TGTGCCACCTGGGATCCGACCAGGAATTATTATAAGAAACTCTTT.

This rearrangement joins TRGV2 to TRGJ1 or TRGJ2. V was pared by 0 bases and J by 2 bases, with 7 bases of the junction left unmatched. This CDR3 has 15 amino acids. CDR1 and CDR2 from the germline V gene are EGSNGY and YDSYNSKV. This CDR3 reads CATWDGSWDYYKKLF. CDR3 DNA: TGTGCCACCTGGGACGGGTCTTGGGATTATTATAAGAAACTCTTT.